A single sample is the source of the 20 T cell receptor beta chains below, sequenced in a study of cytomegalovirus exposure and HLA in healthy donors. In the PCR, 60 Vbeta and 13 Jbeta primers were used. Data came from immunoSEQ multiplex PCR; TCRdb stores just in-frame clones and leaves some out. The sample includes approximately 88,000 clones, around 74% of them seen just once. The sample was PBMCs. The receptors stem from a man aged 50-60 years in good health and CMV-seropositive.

CDR3: CASLRTDNQPQHF. The CDR3 nucleotides are TGTGCCAGCTTGAGGACAGATAATCAGCCCCAGCATTTT. The rearrangement uses TRBV11-1 and TRBJ1-5, with D possibly being TRBD1 (6 bases). V was clipped by 8 bases and J by 4 bases, with 12 bases between them. The CDR3 extends over 13 amino acids. Germline V lookup: CDR1 SGHAT, CDR2 FQDESV (reference sequence). Looking up the rest from reference TRBV11-1 and TRBJ1-5 gives the full variable domain: EAEVAQSPRYKITEKSQAVAFWCDPISGHATLYWYRQILGQGPELLVQFQDESVVDDSQLPKDRFSAERLKGVDSTLKIQPAELGDSAMYLCASLRTDNQPQHFGDGTRLSIL.

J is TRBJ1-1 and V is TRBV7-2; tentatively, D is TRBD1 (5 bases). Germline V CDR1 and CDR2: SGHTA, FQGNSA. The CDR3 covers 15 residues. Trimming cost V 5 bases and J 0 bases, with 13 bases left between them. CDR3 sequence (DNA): TGTGCCAGCAGCCCCCGACAGTTATTGAACACTGAAGCTTTCTTT. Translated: CASSPRQLLNTEAFF.

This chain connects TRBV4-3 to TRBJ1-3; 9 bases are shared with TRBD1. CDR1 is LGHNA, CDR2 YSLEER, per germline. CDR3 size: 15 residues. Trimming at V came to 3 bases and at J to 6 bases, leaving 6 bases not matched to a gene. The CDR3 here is CASSQLTGGENTIYF. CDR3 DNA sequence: TGCGCCAGCAGCCAGCTGACAGGGGGAGAAAACACCATATATTTT.

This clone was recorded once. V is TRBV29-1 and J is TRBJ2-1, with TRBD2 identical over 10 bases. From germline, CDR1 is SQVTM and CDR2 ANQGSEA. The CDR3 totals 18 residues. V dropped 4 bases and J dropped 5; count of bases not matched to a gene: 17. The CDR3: CSVAGASGGAGENNEQFF. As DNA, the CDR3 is TGCAGCGTTGCGGGAGCCAGCGGGGGGGCCGGGGAGAACAATGAGCAGTTCTTC.

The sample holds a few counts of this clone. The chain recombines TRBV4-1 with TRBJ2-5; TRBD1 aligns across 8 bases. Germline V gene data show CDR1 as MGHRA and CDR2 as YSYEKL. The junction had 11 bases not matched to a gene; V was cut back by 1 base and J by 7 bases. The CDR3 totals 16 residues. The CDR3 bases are TGCGCCAGCAGCCAAGTGTGGGACAGGCGAAGGGGGACCCAGTACTTC. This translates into CASSQVWDRRRGTQYF.

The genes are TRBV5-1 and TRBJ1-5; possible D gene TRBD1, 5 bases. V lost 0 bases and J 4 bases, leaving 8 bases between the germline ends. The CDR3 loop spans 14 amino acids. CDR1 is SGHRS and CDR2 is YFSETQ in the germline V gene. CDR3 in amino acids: CASSLASGNQPQHF. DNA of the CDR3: TGCGCCAGCAGCTTGGCCTCAGGGAATCAGCCCCAGCATTTT. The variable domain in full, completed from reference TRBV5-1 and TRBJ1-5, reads KAGVTQTPRYLIKTRGQQVTLSCSPISGHRSVSWYQQTPGQGLQFLFEYFSETQRNKGNFPGRFSGRQFSNSRSEMNVSTLELGDSALYLCASSLASGNQPQHFGDGTRLSIL.

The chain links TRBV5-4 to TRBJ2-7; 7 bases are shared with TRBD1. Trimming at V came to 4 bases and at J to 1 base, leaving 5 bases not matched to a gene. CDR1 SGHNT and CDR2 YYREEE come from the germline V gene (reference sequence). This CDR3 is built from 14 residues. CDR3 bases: TGTGCCAGCAGCAAAGGACAGGAGTCCTACGAGCAGTACTTC. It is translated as CASSKGQESYEQYF.

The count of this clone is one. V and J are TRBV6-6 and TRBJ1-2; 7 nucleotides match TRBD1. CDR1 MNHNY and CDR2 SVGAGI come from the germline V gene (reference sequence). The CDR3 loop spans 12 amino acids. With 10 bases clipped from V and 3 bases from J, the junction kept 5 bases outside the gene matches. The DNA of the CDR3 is TGTGCCACTAGACAGGGCGACTATGGCTACACCTTC. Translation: CATRQGDYGYTF.

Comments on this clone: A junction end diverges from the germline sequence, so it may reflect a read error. CDR3: CASSPGGGNPEAFF. The DNA of the CDR3 is TGCGCCAGCAGCCCTGGGGGGGGGAACCCTGAAGCTTTCTTT. This chain connects TRBV5-1 to TRBJ1-1; maybe TRBD1 (5 bases). Germline V gene data show CDR1 as SGHRS and CDR2 as YFSETQ. The CDR3 is 14 amino acids.

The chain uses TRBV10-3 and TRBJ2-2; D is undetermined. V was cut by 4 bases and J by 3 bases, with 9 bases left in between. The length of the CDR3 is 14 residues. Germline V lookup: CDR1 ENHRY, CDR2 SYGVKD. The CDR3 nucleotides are TGTGCCATCAGTGCCTCGTCGGACACCGGGGAGCTGTTTTTT. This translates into CAISASSDTGELFF.

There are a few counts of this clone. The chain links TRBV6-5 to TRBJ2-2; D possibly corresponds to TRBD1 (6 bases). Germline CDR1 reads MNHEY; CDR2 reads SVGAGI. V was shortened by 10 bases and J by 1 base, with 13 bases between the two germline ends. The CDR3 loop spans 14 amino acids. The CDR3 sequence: CAITGTMNTGELFF. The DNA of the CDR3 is TGTGCCATTACCGGGACAATGAACACCGGGGAGCTGTTTTTT.

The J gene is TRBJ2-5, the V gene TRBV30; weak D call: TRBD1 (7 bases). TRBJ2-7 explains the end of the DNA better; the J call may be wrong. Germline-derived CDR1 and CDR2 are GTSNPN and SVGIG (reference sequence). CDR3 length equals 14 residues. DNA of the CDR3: TGTGCCTGGAGTAGCAGGGGGGTGCCCTACGAGCAGTACTTC. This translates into CAWSSRGVPYEQYF.

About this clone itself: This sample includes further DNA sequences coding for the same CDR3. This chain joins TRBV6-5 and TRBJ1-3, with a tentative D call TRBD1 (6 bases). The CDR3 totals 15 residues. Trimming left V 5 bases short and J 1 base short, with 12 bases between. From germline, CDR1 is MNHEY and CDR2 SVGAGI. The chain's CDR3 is CASSKTGRSGNTIYF. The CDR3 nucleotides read TGTGCCAGCAGTAAAACAGGGCGTTCTGGAAACACCATATATTTT.

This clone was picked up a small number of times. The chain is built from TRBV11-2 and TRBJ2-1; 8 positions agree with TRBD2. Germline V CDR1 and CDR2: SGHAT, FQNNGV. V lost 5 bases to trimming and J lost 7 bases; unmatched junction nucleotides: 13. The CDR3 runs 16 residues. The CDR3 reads CASSPNSGELKNEQFF. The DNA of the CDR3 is TGTGCCAGCAGCCCCAATAGCGGGGAGCTAAAGAATGAGCAGTTCTTC. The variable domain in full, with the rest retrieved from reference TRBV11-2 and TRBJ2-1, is EAGVAQSPRYKIIEKRQSVAFWCNPISGHATLYWYQQILGQGPKLLIQFQNNGVVDDSQLPKDRFSAERLKGVDSTLKIQPAKLEDSAVYLCASSPNSGELKNEQFFGPGTRLTVL.

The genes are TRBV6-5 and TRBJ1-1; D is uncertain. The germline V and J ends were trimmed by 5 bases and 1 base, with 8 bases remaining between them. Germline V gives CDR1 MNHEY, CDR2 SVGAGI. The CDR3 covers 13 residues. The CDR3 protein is CASSPFSNTEAFF. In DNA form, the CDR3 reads TGTGCCAGCAGTCCCTTTTCGAACACTGAAGCTTTCTTT.

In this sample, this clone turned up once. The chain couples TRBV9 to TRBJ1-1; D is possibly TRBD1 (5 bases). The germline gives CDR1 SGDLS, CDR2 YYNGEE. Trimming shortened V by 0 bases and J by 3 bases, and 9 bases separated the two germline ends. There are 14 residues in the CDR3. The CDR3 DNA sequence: TGTGCCAGCAGCGTAGCCGGGGGTTACACTGAAGCTTTCTTT. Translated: CASSVAGGYTEAFF.

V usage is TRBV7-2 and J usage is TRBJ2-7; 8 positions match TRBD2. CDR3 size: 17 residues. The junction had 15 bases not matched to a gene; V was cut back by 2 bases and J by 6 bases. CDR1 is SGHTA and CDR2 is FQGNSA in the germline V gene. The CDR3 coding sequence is TGTGCCAGCAGCTTATCCACGGTTACTAGCGGCCCTACCGAGCAGTACTTC. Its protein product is CASSLSTVTSGPTEQYF.

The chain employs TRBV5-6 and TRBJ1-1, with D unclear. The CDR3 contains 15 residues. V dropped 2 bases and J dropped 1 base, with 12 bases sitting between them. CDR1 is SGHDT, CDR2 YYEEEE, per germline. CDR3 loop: CASSFRFTSNTEAFF. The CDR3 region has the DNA TGTGCCAGCAGCTTTCGATTCACTTCGAACACTGAAGCTTTCTTT.

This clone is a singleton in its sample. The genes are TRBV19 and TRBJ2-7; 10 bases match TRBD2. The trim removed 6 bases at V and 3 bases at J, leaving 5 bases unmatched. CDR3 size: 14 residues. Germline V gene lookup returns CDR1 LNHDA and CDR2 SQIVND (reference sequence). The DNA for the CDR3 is TGTGCCAGTAGAGTCCTAGCGGGGGACTACGAGCAGTACTTC. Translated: CASRVLAGDYEQYF.

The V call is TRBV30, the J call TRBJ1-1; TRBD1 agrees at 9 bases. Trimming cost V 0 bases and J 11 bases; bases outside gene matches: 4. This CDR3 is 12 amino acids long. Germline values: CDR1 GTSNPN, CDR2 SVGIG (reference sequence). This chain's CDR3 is CAWSVQGAVAFF. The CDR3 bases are TGTGCCTGGAGTGTACAGGGGGCAGTTGCTTTCTTT.